This is a list of T cell receptor beta chains from one sample in a study of OX40 agonist ivuxolimab in advanced cancers. Libraries were prepared by immunoSEQ multiplex PCR; TCRdb keeps only in-frame clonotypes and omits some of them. The table records some 62,000 clones, around 93% of them present only once. The starting material was CD4+ or CD8+ T cells sorted from blood, obtained in a trial of the OX40 agonist ivuxolimab. The receptors stem from an adult with an advanced solid tumor such as melanoma, head and neck, liver or kidney cancer. Both conserved end residues are part of each CDR3. D genes are given only for firm matches. The size field is filled for only some rows; it gives once, few, many or a size class.

d_call j_call v_call clone_size cdr3_aa cdr3_nt
- TRBJ2-1 TRBV28 - CASSLLVGTEDIRSSYNEQFF TGTGCCAGCAGTTTGCTGGTAGGCACGGAAGATATCAGGAGCTCCTACAATGAGCAGTTCTTC
- TRBJ1-5 TRBV7-2 few CASSLGGMGQPQHF TGTGCCAGCAGCTTAGGAGGGATGGGTCAGCCCCAGCATTTT
TRBD1 TRBJ2-5 TRBV27 - CASSSTGGADQETQYF TGTGCCAGCAGTTCTACAGGGGGCGCGGACCAAGAGACCCAGTACTTC
TRBD2 TRBJ2-1 TRBV11-2 - CASSSPRSREGTNEQFF TGTGCCAGCAGCTCCCCGCGGAGCCGGGAGGGGACCAATGAGCAGTTCTTC
- TRBJ1-5 TRBV7-9 - CASSSPNQPQHF TGTGCCAGCAGCTCTCCCAATCAGCCCCAGCATTTT
- TRBJ1-3 TRBV29-1 - CSVILGEGGNTIYF TGCAGCGTTATTCTAGGGGAAGGTGGAAACACCATATATTTT
- TRBJ1-5 TRBV6-5 few CASSYTGNSNQPQHF TGTGCCAGCAGTTACACAGGGAATAGCAATCAGCCCCAGCATTTT
- TRBJ2-7 TRBV5-4 - CASSPRREGPLEQYF TGTGCCAGCAGCCCCCGGAGGGAAGGGCCCTTGGAGCAGTACTTC
- TRBJ2-1 TRBV6-5 - CASSYEAGTSGNEQFF TGTGCCAGCAGTTATGAAGCCGGGACTTCGGGGAATGAGCAGTTCTTC
- TRBJ2-1 TRBV10-3 - CAISESGGTYNEQFF TGTGCCATCAGTGAGTCTGGGGGAACCTACAATGAGCAGTTCTTC